This is a list of T cell receptor beta chains from one sample in a study of cytomegalovirus exposure and HLA in healthy donors. Measured with immunoSEQ multiplex PCR; TCRdb has only the in-frame clones, and not every one. In the table there are more than 90,000 clones, roughly 92% of which are singletons. The sample was PBMCs. The receptors shown here come from a woman in her twenties or thirties in good health and CMV-seropositive. Both conserved end residues are part of each CDR3. Each record gives: V gene, D gene, clone size, J gene, CDR3 protein, CDR3 DNA. D genes are given only for firm matches. The size of a clone is reported for some rows only, either as once, few or many, or as a class for expanded clones.

v_gene: TRBV4-3
d_gene: TRBD2
abundance: -
j_gene: TRBJ2-2
CDR3aa: CASSAPTSGIANTGELFF
CDR3nt: TGCGCCAGCAGCGCCCCGACTAGCGGCATCGCGAACACCGGGGAGCTGTTTTTT

v_gene: TRBV11-2
d_gene: -
abundance: -
j_gene: TRBJ2-7
CDR3aa: CASSLFSGNEQYF
CDR3nt: TGTGCCAGCAGCTTATTCTCCGGGAACGAGCAGTACTTC

v_gene: TRBV9
d_gene: TRBD2
abundance: -
j_gene: TRBJ2-2
CDR3aa: CASSAGTSQSGELFF
CDR3nt: TGTGCCAGCAGCGCCGGGACTAGCCAATCCGGGGAGCTGTTTTTT

v_gene: TRBV29-1
d_gene: TRBD2
abundance: -
j_gene: TRBJ2-7
CDR3aa: CSVFPTGGSYEQYF
CDR3nt: TGCAGCGTTTTTCCCACCGGGGGGTCCTACGAGCAGTACTTC

v_gene: TRBV4-1
d_gene: TRBD2
abundance: -
j_gene: TRBJ2-7
CDR3aa: CASSQAGGLLYEQYF
CDR3nt: TGCGCCAGCAGCCAAGCCGGGGGGTTGTTATACGAGCAGTACTTC

v_gene: TRBV15
d_gene: -
abundance: few
j_gene: TRBJ2-7
CDR3aa: CATSRKGLSYEQYF
CDR3nt: TGTGCCACCAGCAGGAAGGGACTTTCCTACGAGCAGTACTTC

v_gene: TRBV15
d_gene: -
abundance: once
j_gene: TRBJ2-1
CDR3aa: CATSRAEWGRDSNEQFF
CDR3nt: TGTGCCACCAGCAGGGCCGAGTGGGGACGGGACTCCAATGAGCAGTTCTTC

v_gene: TRBV2
d_gene: -
abundance: -
j_gene: TRBJ2-1
CDR3aa: CASPRVNEQFF
CDR3nt: TGTGCCAGCCCTCGGGTTAATGAGCAGTTCTTC

v_gene: TRBV27
d_gene: TRBD1
abundance: -
j_gene: TRBJ2-3
CDR3aa: CASSPRTGATDTQYF
CDR3nt: TGTGCCAGCAGTCCCAGGACAGGGGCCACAGATACGCAGTATTTT

v_gene: TRBV5-4
d_gene: -
abundance: -
j_gene: TRBJ2-2
CDR3aa: CASSLVATGELFF
CDR3nt: TGTGCCAGCAGCTTGGTAGCCACCGGGGAGCTGTTTTTT

v_gene: TRBV4-3
d_gene: -
abundance: -
j_gene: TRBJ1-4
CDR3aa: CASSQDVGSGEKLFF
CDR3nt: TGCGCCAGCAGCCAAGATGTGGGGTCGGGAGAAAAACTGTTTTTT

v_gene: TRBV5-4
d_gene: -
abundance: -
j_gene: TRBJ2-5
CDR3aa: CASSLRLVQETQYF
CDR3nt: TGTGCCAGCAGCTTGCGACTAGTTCAAGAGACCCAGTACTTC

v_gene: TRBV7-9
d_gene: TRBD1
abundance: few
j_gene: TRBJ2-7
CDR3aa: CASSFMGQAAYEQYF
CDR3nt: TGTGCCAGCAGCTTCATGGGACAGGCAGCCTACGAGCAGTACTTC

v_gene: TRBV28
d_gene: -
abundance: once
j_gene: TRBJ2-5
CDR3aa: CASRDRWETQYF
CDR3nt: TGTGCCAGCAGAGACAGGTGGGAGACCCAGTACTTC

v_gene: TRBV10-1
d_gene: -
abundance: -
j_gene: TRBJ2-2
CDR3aa: CASSPNTGELFF
CDR3nt: TGCGCCAGCAGTCCAAATACCGGGGAGCTGTTTTTT

v_gene: TRBV5-1
d_gene: -
abundance: once
j_gene: TRBJ2-5
CDR3aa: CASSLGGVQGTQYF
CDR3nt: TGCGCCAGCAGCTTGGGGGGCGTCCAAGGGACCCAGTACTTC

v_gene: TRBV7-5
d_gene: -
abundance: -
j_gene: TRBJ2-1
CDR3aa: CARRLDQRTSGITSYNEQFF
CDR3nt: TGTGCCAGAAGATTAGACCAAAGGACTAGCGGGATAACTAGCTACAATGAGCAGTTCTTC

v_gene: TRBV7-5
d_gene: -
abundance: -
j_gene: TRBJ2-6
CDR3aa: CARSLALKQGLGGGANVLTF
CDR3nt: TGTGCCAGAAGCTTAGCGCTAAAACAGGGCCTGGGCGGTGGGGCCAACGTCCTGACTTTC

v_gene: TRBV28
d_gene: TRBD2
abundance: few
j_gene: TRBJ2-7
CDR3aa: CASSRGTSGYEQYF
CDR3nt: TGTGCCAGCAGTCGCGGGACTAGCGGCTACGAGCAGTACTTC

v_gene: TRBV5-5
d_gene: -
abundance: -
j_gene: TRBJ1-2
CDR3aa: CASSFLVELYGYTF
CDR3nt: TGTGCCAGCAGCTTCCTAGTAGAGCTCTATGGCTACACCTTC

v_gene: TRBV6-5
d_gene: -
abundance: -
j_gene: TRBJ2-6
CDR3aa: CASSYSNSGANVLTF
CDR3nt: TGTGCCAGCAGTTACTCCAACTCTGGGGCCAACGTCCTGACTTTC